These T cell receptor beta chains were read from a single sample in a study of T cell repertoires in cytomegalovirus infection. TCRdb called the reads again in MiXCR, with one record for every CDR3 protein. Here the sample spans 100,000 to 150,000 distinct CDR3 sequences, more than 30% being singletons. No cognate antigen is known for these TCRs. The input for sequencing was CD8+ T cells from cultured PBMCs, taken from culture after CMV antigen stimulation. These receptors were collected from a human donor in good health (CMV status not recorded). Some clones in this sample may be carry-over from other donors' samples. CDR3s include the opening cysteine and the closing phenylalanine or tryptophan. A D gene is named only where the DNA matches it firmly. Size is omitted from some rows. Given values are once, few, many or a class for expanded clones.

NA	TRBJ2-3	TRBV25-1	NA	TGTGCCAGCTTATCAGATACGCAGTATTTT	CASLSDTQYF
NA	TRBJ1-5	TRBV4-1	few	TGCGCCAGCAGCCAAGTGTACAGGGTTGGCAATCAGCCCCAGCATTTT	CASSQVYRVGNQPQHF
NA	TRBJ2-7	TRBV7-8	few	TGTGCCAGCAGCGTTACAGGCGCCCACAACGAGCAGTACTTC	CASSVTGAHNEQYF
NA	TRBJ2-7	TRBV7-6	NA	TGTGCCAGCAGCTTGGGGGGTTCGAACGGCGAGCAGTACTTC	CASSLGGSNGEQYF
NA	TRBJ2-2	TRBV6-5	few	TGTGCCAGCAGTTACTGGGACGCCGGATCGGGGGAGCTGTTTTTT	CASSYWDAGSGELFF
NA	TRBJ2-1	TRBV4-2	NA	TGTGCCAGCAGCCAAGAAGGGGGTGAGCAGTTCTTC	CASSQEGGEQFF
TRBD2	TRBJ2-1	TRBV19	few	TGTGCCAGTAGTTCAACTAGCGGGGGTGGGCCCTACAATGAGCAGTTCTTC	CASSSTSGGGPYNEQFF
NA	TRBJ1-2	TRBV5-4	once	TGTGCCAGCAGCTCCTACAGGGAAAACTATGGCTACACCTTC	CASSSYRENYGYTF
NA	TRBJ1-1	TRBV4-1	NA	TGTGCCAGCAGCCCCATCGGGGGGGACACTGAAGCTTTCTTT	CASSPIGGDTEAFF
TRBD2	TRBJ2-3	TRBV12-3/TRBV12-4	few	TGTGCCACCAGAGGGGAGGGAGATACGCAGTATTTT	CATRGEGDTQYF
TRBD2	TRBJ2-1	TRBV5-1	few	TGCGCCAGCCAGACTAGCGGGGGCAATGAGCAGTTCTTC	CASQTSGGNEQFF
NA	TRBJ1-4	TRBV12-3/TRBV12-4	few	TGTGCCAGCAGTTATACTTCAACTAATGAAAAACTGTTTTTT	CASSYTSTNEKLFF
NA	TRBJ2-7	TRBV19	NA	TGTGCCAGTAGTACGCCGACAGGTCCGGCCTCCTACGAGCAGTACTTC	CASSTPTGPASYEQYF
NA	TRBJ2-5	TRBV6-1	few	TGTGCCAGCAGTTACGGTATAGAAGCACAAGAGACCCAGTACTTC	CASSYGIEAQETQYF
NA	TRBJ2-5	TRBV2	NA	TGTGCCAGCAGTGATCCCGGGAGCCAAGAGACCCAGTACTTC	CASSDPGSQETQYF
NA	TRBJ1-1	TRBV27	few	TGTGCCAGCAGCCTAGAACATGGGACACCTGAAGCTTTCTTT	CASSLEHGTPEAFF
TRBD2	TRBJ2-1	TRBV9	NA	TGTGCCAGCAGCGGGGGAGTGACTAGCGGGACCGGGGATGAGCAGTTCTTC	CASSGGVTSGTGDEQFF
TRBD1	TRBJ2-2	TRBV11-1	NA	TGTGCCAGCAGCCCATCACCGGGACAGGGAATCACCGGGGAGCTGTTTTTT	CASSPSPGQGITGELFF
NA	TRBJ2-7	TRBV2	NA	TGTGCCAGCAGTGAACCCCTGGGGGGGCACCCTTCCTACGAGCAGTACTTC	CASSEPLGGHPSYEQYF
NA	TRBJ2-3	TRBV29-1	NA	TGCAGCGTTGAACCTGGGCGGCGGATGGATACGCAGTATTTT	CSVEPGRRMDTQYF
NA	TRBJ2-2	TRBV4-1	once	TGCGCCAGCAGCCAACCCCAGGTTCCCGGGGAGCTGTTTTTT	CASSQPQVPGELFF
TRBD1	TRBJ2-7	TRBV29-1	NA	TGCAGCGTCCTGACAGGGTTTGCCTACGAGCAGTACTTC	CSVLTGFAYEQYF
NA	TRBJ2-3	TRBV28	many	TGTGCCAGCAGTTCCTGGACTAGCAGGGGGCTGTCAGATACGCAGTATTTT	CASSSWTSRGLSDTQYF
NA	TRBJ2-1	TRBV27	few	TGTGCCAGCAAGGGGGCGGGGGGCCCCCACAATGAGCAGTTCTTC	CASKGAGGPHNEQFF
TRBD1	TRBJ2-3	TRBV5-1	NA	TGCGCCAGCAGCTTGTTCGGGACAGGGGATGAGTCACACACAGATACGCAGTATTTT	CASSLFGTGDESHTDTQYF
TRBD2	TRBJ2-7	TRBV2	few	TGTGCCAGCAGTGGGGGGACTAGCGGGACCTACGAGCAGTACTTC	CASSGGTSGTYEQYF